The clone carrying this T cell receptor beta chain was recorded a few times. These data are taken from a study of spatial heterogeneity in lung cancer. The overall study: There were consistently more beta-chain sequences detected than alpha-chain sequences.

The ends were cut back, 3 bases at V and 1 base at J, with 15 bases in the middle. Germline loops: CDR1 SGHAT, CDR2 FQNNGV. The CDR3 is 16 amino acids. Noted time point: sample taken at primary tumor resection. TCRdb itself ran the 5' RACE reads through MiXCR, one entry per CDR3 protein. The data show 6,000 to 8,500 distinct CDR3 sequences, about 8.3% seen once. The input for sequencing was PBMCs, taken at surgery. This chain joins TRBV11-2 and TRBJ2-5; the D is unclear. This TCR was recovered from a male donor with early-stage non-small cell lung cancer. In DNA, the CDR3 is TGTGCCAGCAGCTTTTGGGGAAACCGTCTCCAAGAGACCCAGTACTTC. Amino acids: CASSFWGNRLQETQYF.